Listed here are 24 T cell receptor beta chains from one sample, sequenced in a study of CD8+ T cells in alopecia areata. Stated treatment: oral pan-JAK inhibitor, 5-10 mg twice daily. Reverse transcribed after extraction, RNA yielded cDNA as the sequencing template. The method was immunoSEQ multiplex PCR; TCRdb's version includes in-frame clones alone and lacks a portion of them. The data hold 250,000 to 350,000 clones, with approximately 60% observed a single time. The starting material was CD4+ T cells sorted from blood, obtained between weeks 51 and 54, from a patient treated with tofacitinib. These receptors all come from a human donor with alopecia areata.

The V call is TRBV5-4, the J call TRBJ2-5, with D unclear. Trimming shortened V by 0 bases and J by 0 bases, and 6 bases separated the two germline ends. The CDR3 runs 14 residues. In germline, CDR1 is SGHNT, CDR2 YYREEE (reference sequence). The DNA for the CDR3 is TGTGCCAGCAGCTTGGGGTCCAACCAAGAGACCCAGTACTTC. Its protein is CASSLGSNQETQYF.

The table lists this clone with a count of one. The chain is built from TRBV14 and TRBJ1-1; no clear D gene. Trimming stripped 4 bases from V and 3 bases from J, with 3 bases between. The CDR3 length is 11 residues. Per germline, CDR1 SGHDN and CDR2 FVKESK. CDR3 sequence (DNA): TGTGCCAGCAGCCCCCACACTGAAGCTTTCTTT. Protein: CASSPHTEAFF.

The chain links TRBV5-1 to TRBJ2-5; 7 bases are a match to TRBD1. V dropped 4 bases and J dropped 4; count of bases not matched to a gene: 7. Germline assignment: CDR1 SGHRS and CDR2 YFSETQ. The CDR3 runs 14 residues. The CDR3 protein is CASSLSTGSETQYF. The CDR3 nucleotides read TGCGCCAGCAGCCTATCGACAGGGTCAGAGACCCAGTACTTC. Full variable domain (remainder filled in from reference TRBV5-1 and TRBJ2-5): KAGVTQTPRYLIKTRGQQVTLSCSPISGHRSVSWYQQTPGQGLQFLFEYFSETQRNKGNFPGRFSGRQFSNSRSEMNVSTLELGDSALYLCASSLSTGSETQYFGPGTRLLVL.

The chain uses TRBV6-6 and TRBJ2-7, with a possible D match to TRBD1 (6 bases). The CDR3 sequence is 12 residues long. V was trimmed by 8 bases and J by 1 base, leaving 9 bases between them. Germline CDR1 is MNHNY and CDR2 is SVGAGI (reference sequence). The CDR3 reads CASPGQSYEQYF. CDR3 sequence (DNA): TGTGCCAGCCCCGGACAGTCCTACGAGCAGTACTTC.

This clone occurred a few times. V and J are TRBV29-1 and TRBJ2-7; 8 bases align to TRBD2. J lost 3 bases, V lost 6 bases, and 4 bases had no gene match. Germline CDR1 is SQVTM and CDR2 is ANQGSEA. CDR3 length: 12 amino acids. The CDR3 region is CSVRGDGYEQYF. For the CDR3, the DNA is TGCAGCGTGCGGGGGGATGGCTACGAGCAGTACTTC.

The rearrangement uses TRBV16 and TRBJ1-6; D perhaps matches TRBD1 (5 bases). The CDR3 is 15 residues long. Trimming removed 4 bases at V and 7 bases at J, with 14 bases between. The germline V gene has CDR1 KGHSY and CDR2 FQNENV. CDR3 DNA sequence: TGTGCCAGCAGCCGGACCTTCGGGGACAATTCACCCCTCCACTTT. It codes for CASSRTFGDNSPLHF.

The rearrangement links TRBV9 to TRBJ2-2; D might be TRBD1 (6 bases). Between the trimmed V and J ends, which lost 4 bases and 3 bases, there was a span of 13 bases. The CDR3 sequence is 15 residues long. CDR1 is SGDLS, CDR2 YYNGEE, per germline. The CDR3 protein is CASSPRGQYTGELFF. The CDR3 region has the DNA TGTGCCAGCAGCCCGAGAGGACAGTACACCGGGGAGCTGTTTTTT.

The rearrangement links TRBV6-1 to TRBJ2-6; D is unresolved. The length of the CDR3 is 15 residues. Germline V gene lookup returns CDR1 MNHNS and CDR2 SASEGT. V was shortened by 6 bases and J by 2 bases, with 11 bases between the two germline ends. The CDR3 loop is CASSSTSAGANVLTF. In DNA, the CDR3 is TGTGCCAGCAGCTCCACAAGCGCTGGGGCCAACGTCCTGACTTTC.

CDR3 protein: CASSVGWGSTEAFF. The CDR3, as DNA: TGTGCCAGCAGCGTAGGGTGGGGCTCCACTGAAGCTTTCTTT. The chain combines TRBV9 with TRBJ1-1; D possibly corresponds to TRBD1 (5 bases). V lost 0 bases and J 4 bases, leaving 10 bases between the germline ends. Germline assignment: CDR1 SGDLS and CDR2 YYNGEE. The CDR3 has 14 residues.

The chain recombines TRBV5-1 with TRBJ1-3; D ambiguous. Trimming shortened V by 0 bases and J by 4 bases, and 11 bases separated the two germline ends. This CDR3 is built from 15 residues. Germline CDR1 reads SGHRS; CDR2 reads YFSETQ. Here the CDR3 DNA reads TGCGCCAGCAGCTTGGCCGGTGGTAGCGGAAACACCATATATTTT. It specifies CASSLAGGSGNTIYF.

V usage is TRBV9 and J usage is TRBJ2-1; 9 positions agree with TRBD2. This CDR3 contains 15 residues. After removal of 0 bases from V and 9 bases from J, the junction contained 7 bases not matched to a gene. Germline V gene data show CDR1 as SGDLS and CDR2 as YYNGEE. CDR3 in DNA: TGTGCCAGCAGCGTAGTGGCGGGGGGGCCACGTGAGCAGTTCTTC. Translating it yields CASSVVAGGPREQFF.

This chain connects TRBV4-2 to TRBJ2-3; D not certain. Trimming shortened V by 0 bases and J by 3 bases, and 13 bases separated the two germline ends. Germline CDR1 is LGHNA and CDR2 is YNFKEQ. The CDR3 contains 16 residues. The CDR3 nucleotides read TGTGCCAGCAGCCAAGATCTTGCGGTTGGGACAGATACGCAGTATTTT. Residues: CASSQDLAVGTDTQYF.

CDR3 DNA sequence: TGTGCCAGCAGCTTGGACAGGAACACCGGGGAGCTGTTTTTT. Protein sequence: CASSLDRNTGELFF. This chain joins TRBV7-9 and TRBJ2-2; D perhaps matches TRBD1 (6 bases). V shed 3 bases and J shed 1 base, with 6 bases lying between them. The CDR3 runs to 14 residues. Germline V CDR1 and CDR2: SEHNR, FQNEAQ (reference sequence).

J is TRBJ2-5 and V is TRBV7-8; a possible D gene is TRBD2 (6 bases). Between the trimmed V and J ends, which lost 3 bases and 0 bases, there was a span of 14 bases. From germline, CDR1 is SGHVS and CDR2 FQNEAQ. This CDR3 is 16 amino acids long. DNA of the CDR3: TGTGCCAGCAGCTTCCGGGGGTCTCTGTACCAAGAGACCCAGTACTTC. The encoded protein is CASSFRGSLYQETQYF.

The chain couples TRBV5-4 to TRBJ1-6; 7 nucleotides agree with TRBD1. The CDR3 runs 14 residues. After removal of 2 bases from V and 10 bases from J, the junction contained 6 bases not matched to a gene. The V gene's germline CDR1 is SGHNT and CDR2 YYREEE (reference sequence). The CDR3 region has the DNA TGTGCCAGCAGCTTCGGACAGGCCCAATCACCCCTCCACTTT. Translated: CASSFGQAQSPLHF.

The V and J genes are TRBV13 and TRBJ2-5; the match to TRBD1 covers 7 bases. Losses at the gene ends were 5 bases for V and 2 bases for J; bases not matched to a gene: 5. CDR1 and CDR2 from the germline V gene are PRHDT and FYEKMQ (reference sequence). The CDR3 consists of 14 residues. The DNA of the CDR3 is TGTGCCAGCAGCCATGGGACAGCGCAAGAGACCCAGTACTTC. It translates to CASSHGTAQETQYF.

The chain employs TRBV9 and TRBJ2-3; D not certain. V was pared by 4 bases and J by 2 bases, with 11 bases between. Germline-derived CDR1 and CDR2 are SGDLS and YYNGEE. This CDR3 is built from 14 residues. The CDR3 DNA follows: TGTGCCAGCAGCACCCGTTCCAACACAGATACGCAGTATTTT. Translated, it gives CASSTRSNTDTQYF.

In this sample, this clone turned up once. This rearrangement joins TRBV4-1 to TRBJ2-3, with 11 bases aligning to TRBD2. The V gene's germline CDR1 is MGHRA and CDR2 YSYEKL. The CDR3 is 15 amino acids. V lost 1 base, J lost 3 bases, and 0 bases stayed unmatched. CDR3 region: CASSQVAGGTDTQYF. For the CDR3, the DNA is TGCGCCAGCAGCCAAGTAGCGGGGGGGACAGATACGCAGTATTTT.

CDR3 region: CSGQASGSETQYF. Written as DNA, the CDR3 is TGCAGCGGCCAAGCTAGCGGGAGCGAGACCCAGTACTTC. The chain links TRBV29-1 to TRBJ2-5; TRBD2 matches at 10 bases. Germline assignment: CDR1 SQVTM and CDR2 ANQGSEA. The CDR3 totals 13 residues. After removal of 7 bases from V and 5 bases from J, the junction contained 7 bases not matched to a gene. The full variable domain, with the rest looked up from reference TRBV29-1 and TRBJ2-5, is SAVISQKPSRDICQRGTSLTIQCQVDSQVTMMFWYRQQPGQSLTLIATANQGSEATYESGFVIDKFPISRPNLTFSTLTVSNMSPEDSSIYLCSGQASGSETQYFGPGTRLLVL.

The chain links TRBV6-1 to TRBJ2-1; D is perhaps TRBD1 or TRBD2 (7 bases each). The CDR3 extends over 15 amino acids. V was shortened by 11 bases and J by 7 bases, with 24 bases between the two germline ends. The V gene's germline CDR1 is MNHNS and CDR2 SASEGT. Written as DNA, the CDR3 is TGTGCCGGAGAGGGGAGGGGGCGGGGTACGAATGAGCAGTTCTTC. It specifies CAGEGRGRGTNEQFF.

V gene TRBV29-1 combines with J gene TRBJ2-4; no clear D gene. The CDR3 is 11 residues long. Germline values: CDR1 SQVTM, CDR2 ANQGSEA. V was shortened by 4 bases and J by 8 bases, with 9 bases between the two germline ends. This CDR3 is CSVGDGDIQYF. In DNA form, the CDR3 reads TGCAGCGTTGGAGACGGAGACATTCAGTACTTC. Supplemented by reference TRBV29-1 and TRBJ2-4, the full variable domain reads SAVISQKPSRDICQRGTSLTIQCQVDSQVTMMFWYRQQPGQSLTLIATANQGSEATYESGFVIDKFPISRPNLTFSTLTVSNMSPEDSSIYLCSVGDGDIQYFGAGTRLSVL.

The chain uses TRBV5-4 and TRBJ1-1; D uncertain. The V gene lost 0 bases and the J gene lost 0 bases, with 9 bases spanning the gap. The CDR3 covers 15 residues. Germline-derived CDR1 and CDR2 are SGHNT and YYREEE (reference sequence). The CDR3 region has the DNA TGTGCCAGCAGCTTGGGTCGGGTACTGAACACTGAAGCTTTCTTT. Amino acids: CASSLGRVLNTEAFF.

This clone was detected only a few times. The chain has TRBV4-2 and TRBJ2-3; no firm D call. The CDR3 runs 14 residues. Trimming pared 0 bases from V and 0 bases from J, leaving 4 bases between. Per germline, CDR1 LGHNA and CDR2 YNFKEQ. The CDR3 spells CASSQDHSTDTQYF. Here the CDR3 DNA reads TGTGCCAGCAGCCAAGATCATAGCACAGATACGCAGTATTTT.

The V call is TRBV10-3, the J call TRBJ2-5; possible D gene TRBD2, 6 bases. Trimming stripped 7 bases from V and 3 bases from J, with 15 bases between. The CDR3 length is 14 residues. Per germline, CDR1 ENHRY and CDR2 SYGVKD. The CDR3 nucleotides are TGTGCCATCAACTACGGAGGGTTGAAAGAGACCCAGTACTTC. Its translation: CAINYGGLKETQYF.